The 21 T cell receptor beta chains given below trace back to one sample, sequenced in a study of tissue T cells after allogeneic stem cell transplantation. Time point indicated: mouse harvest day 14 after allogeneic transplant. The graft held 10^6 splenic CD5+ T cells and 10^7 T-cell-depleted bone marrow cells. Measured with immunoSEQ multiplex PCR; TCRdb has only the in-frame clones, and not every one. The repertoire consists of roughly 8,200 clones, with roughly 38% occurring once and the leading ten covering 2.5% to 3.5%. Sequencing used skin. The receptors here all came from a female BALB/c mouse given C57BL/6 T cells with graft-versus-host disease after an allogeneic hematopoietic cell transplant.

This clone was seen more than once but under ten times. The listed genes are named as in mouse. The read ends 1 residue shy of where the CDR3 ends; the end is completed using the germline J gene. The J gene is TRBJ1-2, the V gene TRBV5; 9 bases align to TRBD1. CDR3 length equals 14 residues. Germline V CDR1 and CDR2: LGHNA, YNLKQL (reference sequence). V dropped 1 base and J dropped 3; count of bases not matched to a gene: 0. The CDR3 region is CASSQGTGDSDYTF. The covered CDR3 bases are TGTGCCAGCAGCCAAGGGACAGGGGACTCCGACTACACC.

About this clone itself: Gene labels here are mouse ones. From the germline J gene comes the end of the CDR3, since the read stops 1 residue before it. The J gene is TRBJ1-6, the V gene TRBV26; D is unresolved. TRBJ1-6 is annotated as an ORF whose role is uncertain. The CDR3 runs 14 residues. V lost 4 bases and J lost 0, with 4 bases in between. The germline gives CDR1 KGHPV, CDR2 FQNQEV (reference sequence). CDR3 loop: CASSRYSYNSPLYF. The part of the CDR3 DNA that was read is TGTGCCAGCAGTCGTTATTCCTATAATTCGCCCCTCTAC.

Comment on this clone: The gene names given are mouse names. The sequenced fragment ends 1 residue before the CDR3 boundary, so the rest is inferred from the germline J gene. V gene TRBV26 combines with J gene TRBJ1-1; weak D call: TRBD1 (6 bases). V gave up 0 bases and J gave up 1 base, with 9 bases separating them. The V gene's germline CDR1 is KGHPV and CDR2 FQNQEV (reference sequence). This CDR3 is built from 15 residues. CDR3 region: CASSLSGTKNTEVFF. The sequenced CDR3 bases are TGTGCCAGCAGTCTGTCCGGGACAAAAAACACAGAAGTCTTC.

By proportion, this clone is medium-sized. Mouse gene names and germline throughout. The read finishes 1 residue shy of the CDR3 end, and the germline J gene is used to complete it. Other DNA variants within this sample encode the same CDR3. The V call is TRBV26, the J call TRBJ2-1; D may be TRBD2 (6 bases). This CDR3 is built from 14 residues. Germline V CDR1 and CDR2: KGHPV, FQNQEV (reference sequence). V was shortened by 2 bases and J by 1 base, with 6 bases between the two germline ends. CDR3 bases read: TGTGCCAGCAGTCTGCTGGGGAACTATGCTGAGCAGTTC. It encodes CASSLLGNYAEQF. The whole CDR3 protein is CASSLLGNYAEQFF. The variable domain in full, completed from reference TRBV26 and TRBJ2-1, reads NSKVIQTPRYLVKGQGQKAKMRCIPEKGHPVVFWYQQNKNNEFKFLINFQNQEVLQQIDMTEKRFSAECPSNSPCSLEIQSSEAGDSALYLCASSLLGNYAEQFFGPGTRLTVL.

About this clone itself: Gene labels here are mouse ones. The read stops 1 residue short of the end of the CDR3; the missing end is completed from the germline J gene. The rearrangement uses TRBV4 and TRBJ2-2; 7 bases map to TRBD1. The trim removed 5 bases at V and 1 base at J, leaving 1 base unmatched. The length of the CDR3 is 14 residues. Germline CDR1 is LGHDT and CDR2 is YNNKQL (reference sequence). The CDR3: CASSGTVNTGQLYF. The CDR3 bases that were read are TGTGCCAGCAGCGGGACAGTAAACACCGGGCAGCTCTAC.

Comments on this clone: Germline and genes here are mouse. From the germline J gene comes the end of the CDR3, since the read stops 1 residue before it. The genes are TRBV12-2 and TRBJ2-5; D is ambiguous. The length of the CDR3 is 13 residues. The ends were cut back, 0 bases at V and 3 bases at J, with 6 bases in the middle. Germline CDR1 reads SGHLS; CDR2 reads HYDKME. The CDR3 reads CASSLGFQDTQYF. CDR3 DNA, as far as it was read: TGTGCCAGCTCTCTCGGCTTTCAAGACACCCAGTAC.

Judged by abundance, this clone is medium-sized (0.01 to 0.1%). All gene names here are mouse names. The read finishes 1 residue shy of the CDR3 end, and the germline J gene is used to complete it. The chain carries TRBV26 and TRBJ2-2; 8 bases fit TRBD1. Germline CDR1 reads KGHPV; CDR2 reads FQNQEV (reference sequence). V shed 5 bases, J shed 4 bases, and the junction held 3 bases outside the gene matches. CDR3 size: 14 residues. The DNA read from the CDR3 is TGTGCCAGCAGTTCGACAGGGGCCACCGGGCAGCTCTAC. The encoded protein is CASSSTGATGQLY. The entire CDR3 sequence reads CASSSTGATGQLYF.

Note on this clone: Each gene name is a mouse one. Coverage ceases 1 residue before the CDR3 finishes, and the germline J gene fills in the end. The J gene is TRBJ2-4, the V gene TRBV26; D gene unclear. The CDR3 has 13 residues. Trimming removed 4 bases at V and 0 bases at J, with 5 bases between. The germline CDR1 and CDR2 sequences are KGHPV and FQNQEV (reference sequence). The CDR3 loop reads CASSPISQNTLYF. Incomplete CDR3 DNA: TGTGCCAGCAGTCCCATTAGTCAAAACACCTTGTAC.

This clone was found a few times. Any gene name here is a mouse gene name. Read coverage stops 1 residue before the CDR3 terminus; the germline J gene supplies the remainder. The chain employs TRBV26 and TRBJ2-2, with TRBD1 identical over 8 bases. V shed 4 bases, J shed 0 bases, and the junction held 1 base outside the gene matches. The CDR3 contains 15 residues. Germline CDR1 reads KGHPV; CDR2 reads FQNQEV (reference sequence). CDR3 DNA, as far as it was read: TGTGCCAGCAGTCCACAGGGGGCAAACACCGGGCAGCTCTAC. Translation: CASSPQGANTGQLY. The CDR3 in its entirety is CASSPQGANTGQLYF.

This clone appeared a few times. Each gene name is a mouse one. The missing CDR3 end, 1 residue past where the read stops, is filled in from the germline J gene. The rearrangement joins TRBV26 to TRBJ2-7, with 7 positions matching TRBD2. V shed 2 bases and J 4 bases; nucleotides not matched to a gene: 2. Germline-derived CDR1 and CDR2 are KGHPV and FQNQEV (reference sequence). The CDR3 has 13 amino acids. The DNA read from the CDR3 is TGTGCCAGCAGTCTGGGGGGGGATTATGAACAGTAC. It is translated as CASSLGGDYEQY. From start to end, the CDR3 is CASSLGGDYEQYF.

Comments on this clone: Gene and germline names: mouse. The observed sequence ends 1 residue before the CDR3 terminus, with the missing tail filled in from the germline J gene. The chain carries TRBV26 and TRBJ2-3; 12 bases line up with TRBD2. The CDR3 length is 14 residues. With 6 bases clipped from V and 3 bases from J, the junction kept 1 base outside the gene matches. From germline, CDR1 is KGHPV and CDR2 FQNQEV (reference sequence). The CDR3 bases that were read are TGTGCCAGCAGAGACTGGGGGGGCGCAGAAACGCTGTAT. Its protein is CASRDWGGAETLY. The whole CDR3 region reads CASRDWGGAETLYF.

This clone appeared a few times. Gene names follow the mouse nomenclature. The read ends 1 residue shy of where the CDR3 ends; the end is completed using the germline J gene. This chain links TRBV19 with TRBJ2-2; TRBD1 is a possible D gene (6 bases). The CDR3 sequence is 15 residues long. V shed 1 base and J shed 1 base, with 8 bases lying between them. The germline gives CDR1 FNHDT, CDR2 SITEND (reference sequence). Here the CDR3 reads CASSITGQNTGQLYF. The covered CDR3 bases are TGTGCCAGCAGTATAACGGGACAAAACACCGGGCAGCTCTAC.

This clone ranks as medium-sized. Gene names and germline refer to mouse. The CDR3 goes on 1 residue after the read ends, and that part is filled in from the germline J gene. The genes are TRBV26 and TRBJ1-5; D gene ambiguous. Trimming removed 5 bases at V and 0 bases at J, with 5 bases between. The CDR3 totals 13 residues. The germline CDR1 and CDR2 sequences are KGHPV and FQNQEV (reference sequence). The part of the CDR3 DNA that was read is TGTGCCAGCAGTGCCGATAACAACCAGGCTCCGCTT. It is translated as CASSADNNQAPL. The entire CDR3 protein reads CASSADNNQAPLF.

In its sample, this clone was seen a few times. The germline and genes are mouse ones. The read stops 1 residue short of the end of the CDR3; the missing end is completed from the germline J gene. The gene calls are TRBV26 and TRBJ2-2; TRBD2 aligns across 8 bases. V shed 4 bases and J 0 bases; nucleotides not matched to a gene: 4. The CDR3 runs to 16 residues. Germline V gene sequence: CDR1 KGHPV, CDR2 FQNQEV (reference sequence). The CDR3 DNA, read in part, is TGTGCCAGCAGTCCGACTGGGGCCGCAAACACCGGGCAGCTCTAC. Protein product: CASSPTGAANTGQLY. The entire CDR3 protein reads CASSPTGAANTGQLYF. The whole variable domain, remainder taken from reference TRBV26 and TRBJ2-2, is NSKVIQTPRYLVKGQGQKAKMRCIPEKGHPVVFWYQQNKNNEFKFLINFQNQEVLQQIDMTEKRFSAECPSNSPCSLEIQSSEAGDSALYLCASSPTGAANTGQLYFGEGSKLTVL.

This clone was found a few times. Gene names refer to mouse genes. The read ends 1 residue early relative to the CDR3; the germline J gene fills the gap. The chain joins TRBV16 to TRBJ2-1; D gene ambiguous. Germline V CDR1 and CDR2: SGHSA, FRNQAP. The CDR3 consists of 15 residues. V was pared by 0 bases and J by 1 base, with 7 bases between. The covered CDR3 bases are TGTGCAAGCAGCTTAGATACGGGGAACTATGCTGAGCAGTTC. Amino acid sequence: CASSLDTGNYAEQF. In full, the CDR3 reads CASSLDTGNYAEQFF.

This clone has only a few counts. Here the gene names and germline are mouse. The read gets to within 1 residue of the CDR3 end, and the germline J gene fills in the rest. The chain employs TRBV26 and TRBJ1-5; D is unclear. V gave up 4 bases and J gave up 0 bases, with 7 bases separating them. CDR1 is KGHPV, CDR2 FQNQEV, per germline (reference sequence). This CDR3 has 14 residues. The CDR3 spells CASSPGLNNQAPLF. The part of the CDR3 DNA that was read is TGTGCCAGCAGTCCGGGCCTTAACAACCAGGCTCCGCTT. Combining the CDR3 with reference TRBV26 and TRBJ1-5 gives the whole variable domain NSKVIQTPRYLVKGQGQKAKMRCIPEKGHPVVFWYQQNKNNEFKFLINFQNQEVLQQIDMTEKRFSAECPSNSPCSLEIQSSEAGDSALYLCASSPGLNNQAPLFGEGTRLSVL.

To note about this clone: The genes and germline here are from mouse. The CDR3 end lies 1 residue beyond the end of the read and is filled in from the germline J gene. J is TRBJ2-7 and V is TRBV23; TRBD1, the table's D call, was not compared with the DNA. The germline gives CDR1 KGHTA, CDR2 FQNQQP. The CDR3 runs to 14 residues. The CDR3 loop is CSSSQSQGIFEQYF. The CDR3 bases that were read are TGCTCCAGCAGTCAATCGCAGGGGATTTTTGAACAGTAC.

For this clone: One end of the junction does not line up with germline, which may come from a read error. The listed genes are named as in mouse. The read stops 1 residue short of the end of the CDR3; the missing end is completed from the germline J gene. The chain uses TRBV3 and TRBJ2-3; 10 bases match TRBD2. CDR3 size: 16 residues. The germline gives CDR1 SNHLY, CDR2 FYNGKV (reference sequence). The sequenced CDR3 bases are TGTACCAGCAGCCTACGACTGGGGGGTAGTGCAGAAACGCTGTAT. Translated, it gives CTSSLRLGGSAETLY. In full, the CDR3 reads CTSSLRLGGSAETLYF.

Comment on this clone: Gene names and germline match the mouse. The read stops 1 residue short of the end of the CDR3; the missing end is completed from the germline J gene. This chain connects TRBV5 to TRBJ1-6, with 7 bases that match TRBD1. TRBJ1-6 is an ORF for which the function is uncertain. The V segment lost 0 bases and the J segment 10 bases; nucleotides outside the gene matches: 3. Germline CDR1 reads LGHNA; CDR2 reads YNLKQL (reference sequence). There are 14 residues in the CDR3. The CDR3 sequence: CASSQDRGRSPLYF. CDR3 DNA, as far as it was read: TGTGCCAGCAGCCAAGACAGGGGGAGGTCGCCCCTCTAC.

Points on this clone: The gene symbols are mouse symbols. The read terminates 1 residue before the CDR3 end, so the remaining end is supplied by the germline J gene. The chain carries TRBV26 and TRBJ1-4, with unresolved D. The ends were cut back, 2 bases at V and 5 bases at J, with 6 bases in the middle. CDR1 and CDR2 (germline): KGHPV, FQNQEV (reference sequence). The CDR3 has 13 amino acids. The CDR3 reads CASSLTGNERLFF. The DNA read from the CDR3 is TGTGCCAGCAGTCTGACGGGGAACGAAAGATTATTT.

Comments on this clone: Mouse gene names and germline throughout. The CDR3 sequence: CASSEAGHTGQLYF. CDR3 DNA, as far as it was read: TGTGCCAGCAGTGAGGCAGGGCACACCGGGCAGCTCTAC. The V and J genes are TRBV13-1 and TRBJ2-2; weak D call: TRBD1 (5 bases). The CDR3 goes on 1 residue after the read ends, and that part is filled in from the germline J gene. Germline V gene data show CDR1 as NSHNY and CDR2 as SYGAGN. Deletions cut 2 bases from V and 3 bases from J, with 8 bases between. CDR3 length equals 14 residues.